These 8 T cell receptor beta chains originate from one sample sequenced in a study of CXCR3-negative and CXCR3-positive naive CD8 T cells. UMI-labeled 5' RACE TRB cDNA libraries were prepared from the cells. TCRdb reprocessed the 5' RACE reads and stores each CDR3 protein as one record, lacking DNA. This table holds some 130,000 distinct CDR3 sequences. Input material: naive CXCR3- CD8+ T cells from blood. Subset defined: CD45RO-CCR7+CD27+CD95- naive CD8+ T cells lacking CXCR3 (TNR3-). Receptors were obtained from a human donor in good health. Some clones in this sample may be carry-over from other donors' samples.

This rearrangement joins TRBV29-1 to TRBJ2-5. The V gene's germline CDR1 is SQVTM and CDR2 ANQGSEA. The CDR3 covers 13 residues. Here the CDR3 reads CSVAFRNQETQYF.

V and J are TRBV20-1 and TRBJ2-1; TCRdb returns TRBD2, unconfirmable since there is no DNA. Germline V gene lookup returns CDR1 DFQATT and CDR2 SNEGSKA (reference sequence). The CDR3 consists of 17 residues. The CDR3 is CSASLEAGVMFLNEQFF.

The J gene is TRBJ2-2, the V gene TRBV7-7. The CDR3 sequence is 16 residues long. Germline values: CDR1 SSHAT, CDR2 FNYEAQ (reference sequence). CDR3 region: CASSSPRGSDTGELFF.

The chain links TRBV6-2 or TRBV6-3 to TRBJ2-2; the TCRdb call, TRBD1, lacks DNA for checking. This CDR3 has 16 amino acids. Germline V gene data show CDR1 as MNHEY and CDR2 as SVGEGT. This chain's CDR3 is CASREGTLTNTGELFF.

The chain joins TRBV20-1 to TRBJ2-7. This CDR3 is built from 11 residues. The V gene's germline CDR1 is DFQATT and CDR2 SNEGSKA (reference sequence). CDR3: CSASTVYEQYF.

This rearrangement joins TRBV2 to TRBJ2-1. The CDR3 loop spans 13 amino acids. Germline V gene sequence: CDR1 SNHLY, CDR2 FYNNEI. The CDR3 protein is CASTHQGNIEQFF.

The J gene is TRBJ2-3, the V gene TRBV29-1; TCRdb gives TRBD1 as the D gene, but with no DNA this cannot be confirmed. The CDR3 is 16 residues long. Per the germline V gene, CDR1 is SQVTM and CDR2 is ANQGSEA. The chain's CDR3 is CSVSGTGNDGTDTQYF.

The chain employs TRBV6-2 or TRBV6-3 and TRBJ2-7; the D call from TCRdb, TRBD2, cannot be confirmed without DNA. The CDR3 runs to 15 residues. Germline V gives CDR1 MNHEY, CDR2 SVGEGT. CDR3 amino acids: CASSYTSGDLYEQYF.